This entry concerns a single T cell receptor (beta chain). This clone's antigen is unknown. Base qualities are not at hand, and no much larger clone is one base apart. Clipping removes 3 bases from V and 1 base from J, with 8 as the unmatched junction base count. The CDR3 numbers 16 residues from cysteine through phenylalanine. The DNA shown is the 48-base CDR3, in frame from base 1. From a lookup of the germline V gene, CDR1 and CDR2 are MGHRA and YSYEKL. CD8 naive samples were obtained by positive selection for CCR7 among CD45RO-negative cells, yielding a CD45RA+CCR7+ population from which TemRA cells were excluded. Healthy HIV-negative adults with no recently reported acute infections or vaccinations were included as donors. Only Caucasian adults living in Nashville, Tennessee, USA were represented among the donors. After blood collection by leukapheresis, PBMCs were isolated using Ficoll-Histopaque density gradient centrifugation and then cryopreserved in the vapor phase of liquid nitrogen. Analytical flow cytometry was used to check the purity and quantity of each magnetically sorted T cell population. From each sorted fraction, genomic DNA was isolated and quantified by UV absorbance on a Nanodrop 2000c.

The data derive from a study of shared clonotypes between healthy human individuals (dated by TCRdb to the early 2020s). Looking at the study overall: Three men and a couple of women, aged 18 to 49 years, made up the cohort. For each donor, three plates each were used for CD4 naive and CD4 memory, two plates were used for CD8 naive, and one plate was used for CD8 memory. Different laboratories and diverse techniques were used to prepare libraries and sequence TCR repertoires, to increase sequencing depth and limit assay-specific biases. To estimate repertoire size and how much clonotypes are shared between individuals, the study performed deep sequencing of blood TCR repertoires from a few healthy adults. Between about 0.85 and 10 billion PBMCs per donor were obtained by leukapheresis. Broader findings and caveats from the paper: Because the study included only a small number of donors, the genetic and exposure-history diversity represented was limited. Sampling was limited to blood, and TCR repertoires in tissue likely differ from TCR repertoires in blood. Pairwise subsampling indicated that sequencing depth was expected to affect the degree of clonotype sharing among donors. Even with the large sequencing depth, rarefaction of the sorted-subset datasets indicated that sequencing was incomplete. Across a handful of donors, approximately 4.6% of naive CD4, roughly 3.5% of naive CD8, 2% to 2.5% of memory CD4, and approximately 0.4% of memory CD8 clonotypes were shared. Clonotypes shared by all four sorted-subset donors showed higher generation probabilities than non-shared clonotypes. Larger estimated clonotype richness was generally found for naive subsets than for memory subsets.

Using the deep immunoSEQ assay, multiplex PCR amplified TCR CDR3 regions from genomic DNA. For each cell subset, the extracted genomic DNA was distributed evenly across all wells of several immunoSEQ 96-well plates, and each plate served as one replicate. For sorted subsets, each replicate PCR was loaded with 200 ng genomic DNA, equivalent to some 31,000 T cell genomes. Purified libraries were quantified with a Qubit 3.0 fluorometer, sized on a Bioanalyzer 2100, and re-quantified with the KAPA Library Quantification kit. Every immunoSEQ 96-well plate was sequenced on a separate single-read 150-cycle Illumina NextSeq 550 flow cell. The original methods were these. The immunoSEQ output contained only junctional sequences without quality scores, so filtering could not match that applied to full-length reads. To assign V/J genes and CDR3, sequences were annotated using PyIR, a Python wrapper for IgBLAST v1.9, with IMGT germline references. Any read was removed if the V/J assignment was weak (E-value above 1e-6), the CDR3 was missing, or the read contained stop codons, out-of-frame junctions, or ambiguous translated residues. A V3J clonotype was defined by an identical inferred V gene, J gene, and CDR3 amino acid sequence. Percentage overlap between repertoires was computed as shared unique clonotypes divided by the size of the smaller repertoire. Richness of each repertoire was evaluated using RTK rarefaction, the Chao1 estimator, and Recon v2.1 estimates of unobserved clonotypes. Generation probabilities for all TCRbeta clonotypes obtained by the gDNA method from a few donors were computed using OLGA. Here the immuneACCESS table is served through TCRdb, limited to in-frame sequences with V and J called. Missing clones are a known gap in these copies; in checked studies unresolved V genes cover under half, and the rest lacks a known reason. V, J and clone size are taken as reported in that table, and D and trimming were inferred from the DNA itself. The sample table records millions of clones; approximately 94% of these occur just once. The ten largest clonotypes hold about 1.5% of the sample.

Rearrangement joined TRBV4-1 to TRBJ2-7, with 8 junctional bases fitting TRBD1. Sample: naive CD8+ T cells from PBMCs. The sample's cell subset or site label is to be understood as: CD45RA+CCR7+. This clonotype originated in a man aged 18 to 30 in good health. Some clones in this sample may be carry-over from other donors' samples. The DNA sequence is TGCGCCAGCAGCCATTCGGAGACAGGGGCTTCCTACGAGCAGTACTTC. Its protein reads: CASSHSETGASYEQYF.